This section outlines one TCR beta chain sequence together with its context. Its antigen is currently unknown. The CDR3 is 14 amino acids. Germline V lookup: CDR1 SGHAT, CDR2 FQNNGV. Trimming shortened V by 4 bases and J by 3 bases, and 13 bases separated the two germline ends. The data belong to a study of CD8 T cells in ankylosing spondylitis. Whole-study results and caveats: CD8+ by phenotype, disease-linked clones were relatively rare in peripheral blood. Enrichment of disease-linked clones was reportedly significant in matched ankylosing spondylitis synovial fluid. Ankylosing spondylitis blood appeared to carry a characteristic TCR beta motif of roughly eight highly homologous variants.

Quantitative 5'-RACE was performed with molecular barcodes, and it yielded the TCR beta libraries. TCRdb re-derived calls from the 5' RACE reads in MiXCR, one entry per CDR3 protein. Of approximately 290,000 distinct CDR3 sequences in the sample, around 20% are singletons; the top ten hold about 3.5%. The TCR comes from a female donor with ankylosing spondylitis or in good health (not recorded which). Sequences were obtained from blood, either unsorted or a sorted T cell fraction (not recorded which). The V call is TRBV11-2, the J call TRBJ2-7; D is ambiguous. This CDR3 reads CASSSPKIGYEQYF. The CDR3 DNA reads as TGTGCCAGCAGCTCCCCGAAGATAGGCTACGAGCAGTACTTC.